The clone carrying this TCR beta chain was observed once. Its antigen is still unknown. These data originate in a study of Ad26.COV2.S vaccination and SARS-CoV-2 variants. Study information: Once or twice, 56 days apart, Ad26.COV2.S was delivered intramuscularly.

Noted treatment: over 15 received Ad26.COV2.S at low or high dose, single or two shots; roughly 5 received placebo; per-sample allocation not given. Repertoires come from day 63 after the first vaccine or placebo injection. CDR3 length equals 17 residues. Germline-derived CDR1 and CDR2 are SGHNT and YENEEA. V was clipped by 0 bases and J by 4 bases, with 15 bases between them. Findings and caveats of the study: Vaccinated individuals (as opposed to placebo recipients) had higher spike-specific TCR breadth. Reportedly, spike-specific CD8+ and CD4+ T cell responses achieved substantial breadth once vaccination had taken place.

The table came from immunoSEQ multiplex PCR; TCRdb's copy has only in-frame clones and leaves some out. The table shows over 400,000 clones, with about 90% occurring only once. The chain has TRBV11-3 and TRBJ2-2, with a weak D call TRBD1 (7 bases). This TCR derives from a person between 18 and 59 years old who received the Ad26.COV2.S COVID-19 vaccine or a placebo. The material sequenced was peripheral blood, taken in a trial of Ad26.COV2.S vaccine versus placebo. In DNA, the CDR3 is TGTGCCAGCAGCTTAGATTTTTCCCAGGGGGGCACCGGGGAGCTGTTTTTT. It specifies CASSLDFSQGGTGELFF.